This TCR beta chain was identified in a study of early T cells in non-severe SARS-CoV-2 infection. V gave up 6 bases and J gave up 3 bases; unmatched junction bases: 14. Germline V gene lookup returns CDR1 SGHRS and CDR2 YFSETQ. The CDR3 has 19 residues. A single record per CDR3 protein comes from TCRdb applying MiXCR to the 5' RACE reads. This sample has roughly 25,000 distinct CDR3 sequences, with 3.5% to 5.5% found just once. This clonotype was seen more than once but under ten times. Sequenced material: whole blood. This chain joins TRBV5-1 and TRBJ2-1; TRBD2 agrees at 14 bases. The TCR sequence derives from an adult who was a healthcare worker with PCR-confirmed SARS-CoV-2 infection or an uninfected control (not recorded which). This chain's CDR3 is CASNKGGTSGRPLYNEQFF. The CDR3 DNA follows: TGCGCCAGCAACAAGGGAGGGACTAGCGGGAGACCCCTCTACAATGAGCAGTTCTTC.